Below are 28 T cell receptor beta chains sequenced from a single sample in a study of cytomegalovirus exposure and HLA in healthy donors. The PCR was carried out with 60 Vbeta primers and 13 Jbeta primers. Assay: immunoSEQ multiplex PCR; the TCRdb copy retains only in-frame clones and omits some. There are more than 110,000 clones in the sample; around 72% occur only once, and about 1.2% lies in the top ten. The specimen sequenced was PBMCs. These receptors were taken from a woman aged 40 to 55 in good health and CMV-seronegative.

CDR3 sequence (DNA): TGTGCCAGCAGTTTTCTGGCTAGCGGGGGGGGGATCAATGAGCAGTTCTTC. Protein: CASSFLASGGGINEQFF. The chain has TRBV27 and TRBJ2-1; 12 nucleotides agree with TRBD2. Germline V gene sequence: CDR1 MNHEY, CDR2 SMNVEV (reference sequence). This CDR3 contains 17 residues. Trimming removed 3 bases from V and 6 bases from J; junction bases left unmatched: 9.

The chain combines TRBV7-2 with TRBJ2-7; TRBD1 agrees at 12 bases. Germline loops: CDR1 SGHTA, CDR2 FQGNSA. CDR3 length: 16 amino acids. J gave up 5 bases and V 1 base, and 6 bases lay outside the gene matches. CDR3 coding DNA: TGTGCCAGCAGCTTAGTGGGGACAGGGGGCAGGAACGAGCAGTACTTC. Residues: CASSLVGTGGRNEQYF.

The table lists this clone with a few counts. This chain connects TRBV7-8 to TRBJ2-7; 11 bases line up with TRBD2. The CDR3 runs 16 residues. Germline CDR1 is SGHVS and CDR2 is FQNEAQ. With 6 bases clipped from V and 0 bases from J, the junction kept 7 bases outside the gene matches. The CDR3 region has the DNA TGTGCCAGCAGACAACTAGCGGGGGCGAGCTCCTACGAGCAGTACGTC. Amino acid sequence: CASRQLAGASSYEQYV.

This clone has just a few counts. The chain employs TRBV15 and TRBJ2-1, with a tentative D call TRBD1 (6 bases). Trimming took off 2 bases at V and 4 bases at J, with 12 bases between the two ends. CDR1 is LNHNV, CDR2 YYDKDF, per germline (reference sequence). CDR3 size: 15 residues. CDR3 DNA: TGTGCCACCAGCAGATCATCAGGGGTTTACAATGAGCAGTTCTTC. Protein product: CATSRSSGVYNEQFF.

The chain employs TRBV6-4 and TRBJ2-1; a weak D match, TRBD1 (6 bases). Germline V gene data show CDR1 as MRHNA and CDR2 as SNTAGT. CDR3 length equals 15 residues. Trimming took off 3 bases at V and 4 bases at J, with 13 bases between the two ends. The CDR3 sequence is CASSDEGDVYNEQFF. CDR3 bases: TGTGCCAGCAGTGATGAGGGGGATGTTTACAATGAGCAGTTCTTC.

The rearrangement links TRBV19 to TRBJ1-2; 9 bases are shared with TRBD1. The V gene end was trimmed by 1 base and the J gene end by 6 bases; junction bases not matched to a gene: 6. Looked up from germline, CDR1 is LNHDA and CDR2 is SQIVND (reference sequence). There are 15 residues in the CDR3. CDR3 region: CASSIGMGQGDGYTF. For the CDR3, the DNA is TGTGCCAGTAGTATAGGCATGGGACAGGGTGATGGCTACACCTTC.

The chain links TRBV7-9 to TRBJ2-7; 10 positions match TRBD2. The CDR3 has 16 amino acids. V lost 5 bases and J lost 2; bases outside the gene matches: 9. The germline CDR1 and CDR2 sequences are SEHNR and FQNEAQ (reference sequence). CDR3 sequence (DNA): TGTGCCAGCAGCCCGGGCCTAGCGGGGGATACCTACGAGCAGTACGTC. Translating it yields CASSPGLAGDTYEQYV.

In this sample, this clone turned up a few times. Here the CDR3 DNA reads TGTGCCAGCAGCTTGGGGGGGACAGGGTTTCGAGCGTCATATGGCTACACCTTC. Translating gives CASSLGGTGFRASYGYTF. The genes are TRBV5-4 and TRBJ1-2; TRBD1 aligns across 9 bases. Germline CDR1 reads SGHNT; CDR2 reads YYREEE (reference sequence). The CDR3 covers 18 residues. The ends lost 0 bases at V and 5 bases at J; junction bases unmatched: 14.

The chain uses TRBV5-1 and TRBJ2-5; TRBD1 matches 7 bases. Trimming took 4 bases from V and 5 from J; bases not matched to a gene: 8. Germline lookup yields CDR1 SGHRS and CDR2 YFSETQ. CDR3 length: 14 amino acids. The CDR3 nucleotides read TGCGCCAGCAGCCCAAGTACAGGGGAGGAGACCCAGTACTTC. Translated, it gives CASSPSTGEETQYF.

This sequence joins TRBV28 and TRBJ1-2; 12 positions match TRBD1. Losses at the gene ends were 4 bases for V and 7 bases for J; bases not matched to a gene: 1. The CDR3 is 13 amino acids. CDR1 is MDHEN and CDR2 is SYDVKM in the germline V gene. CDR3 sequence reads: CASSWDRGRGYTF. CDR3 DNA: TGTGCCAGCAGTTGGGACAGGGGGCGTGGCTACACCTTC.

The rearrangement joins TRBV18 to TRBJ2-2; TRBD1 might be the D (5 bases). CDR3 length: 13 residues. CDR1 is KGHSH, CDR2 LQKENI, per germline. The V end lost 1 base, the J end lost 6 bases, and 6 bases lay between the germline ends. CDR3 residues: CASSPRGAGELFF. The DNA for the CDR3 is TGTGCCAGCTCACCACGGGGCGCCGGGGAGCTGTTTTTT.

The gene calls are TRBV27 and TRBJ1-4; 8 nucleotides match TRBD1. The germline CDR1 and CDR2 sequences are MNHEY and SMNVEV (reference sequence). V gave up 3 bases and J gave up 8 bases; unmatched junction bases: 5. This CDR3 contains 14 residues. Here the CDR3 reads CASSFMGQAEKLFF. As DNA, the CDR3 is TGTGCCAGCAGTTTCATGGGACAGGCCGAAAAACTGTTTTTT.

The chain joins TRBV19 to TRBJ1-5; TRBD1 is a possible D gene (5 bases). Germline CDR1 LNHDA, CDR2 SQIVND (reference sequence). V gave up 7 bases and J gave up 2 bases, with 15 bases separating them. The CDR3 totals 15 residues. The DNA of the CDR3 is TGTGCCAGTATGGGTCGGGGGGTTGGCAATCAGCCCCAGCATTTT. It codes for CASMGRGVGNQPQHF.

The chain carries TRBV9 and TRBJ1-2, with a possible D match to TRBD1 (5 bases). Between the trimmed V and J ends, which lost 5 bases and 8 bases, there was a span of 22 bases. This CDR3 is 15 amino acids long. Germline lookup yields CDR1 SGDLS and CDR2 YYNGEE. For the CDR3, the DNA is TGTGCCAGCAGTTCGAGCAACCTCGGGGGTAGCGGCTACACCTTC. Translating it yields CASSSSNLGGSGYTF.

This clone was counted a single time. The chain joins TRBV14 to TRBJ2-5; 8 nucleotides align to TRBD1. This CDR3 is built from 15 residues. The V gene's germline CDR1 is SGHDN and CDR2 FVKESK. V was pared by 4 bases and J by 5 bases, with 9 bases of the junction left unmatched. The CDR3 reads CASSPIDRGRETQYF. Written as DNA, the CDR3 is TGTGCCAGCAGCCCAATTGACAGGGGACGGGAGACCCAGTACTTC.

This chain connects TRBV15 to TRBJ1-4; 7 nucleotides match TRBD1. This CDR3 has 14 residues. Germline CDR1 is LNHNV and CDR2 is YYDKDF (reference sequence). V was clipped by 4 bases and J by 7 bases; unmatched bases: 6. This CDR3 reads CATSKGGVGEKLFF. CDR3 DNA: TGTGCCACCAGCAAAGGGGGCGTCGGTGAAAAACTGTTTTTT. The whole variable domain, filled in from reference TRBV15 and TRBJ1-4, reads DAMVIQNPRYQVTQFGKPVTLSCSQTLNHNVMYWYQQKSSQAPKLLFHYYDKDFNNEADTPDNFQSRRPNTSFCFLDIRSPGLGDTAMYLCATSKGGVGEKLFFGSGTQLSVL.

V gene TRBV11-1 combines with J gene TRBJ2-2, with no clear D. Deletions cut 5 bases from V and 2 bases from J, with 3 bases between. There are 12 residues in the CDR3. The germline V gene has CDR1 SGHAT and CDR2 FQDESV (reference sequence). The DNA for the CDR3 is TGTGCCAGCAGCCTTAACACCGGGGAGCTGTTTTTT. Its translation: CASSLNTGELFF.

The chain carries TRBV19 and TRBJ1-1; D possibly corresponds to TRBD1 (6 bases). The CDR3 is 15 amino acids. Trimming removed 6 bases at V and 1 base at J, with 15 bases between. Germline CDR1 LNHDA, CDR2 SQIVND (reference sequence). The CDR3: CASSPNRDPNTEAFF. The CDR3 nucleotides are TGTGCCAGTAGCCCAAACAGGGACCCGAACACTGAAGCTTTCTTT.

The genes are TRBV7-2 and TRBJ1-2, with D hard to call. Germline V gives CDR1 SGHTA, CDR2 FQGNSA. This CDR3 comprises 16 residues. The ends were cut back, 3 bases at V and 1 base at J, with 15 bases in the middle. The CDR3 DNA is TGTGCCAGCAGCTTTAAGGGAGGACCCATTAACTATGGCTACACCTTC. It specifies CASSFKGGPINYGYTF.

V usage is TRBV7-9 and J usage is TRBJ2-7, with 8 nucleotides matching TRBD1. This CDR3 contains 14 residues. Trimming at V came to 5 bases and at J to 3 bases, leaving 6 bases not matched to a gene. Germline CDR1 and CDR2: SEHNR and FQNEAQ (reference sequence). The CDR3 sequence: CASSPGQGFYEQYF. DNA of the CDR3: TGTGCCAGCAGCCCTGGACAGGGATTCTACGAGCAGTACTTC.

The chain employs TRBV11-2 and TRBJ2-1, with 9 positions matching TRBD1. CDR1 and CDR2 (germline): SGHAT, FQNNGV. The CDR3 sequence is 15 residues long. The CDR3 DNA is TGTGCTTCCCTTCCCGGGGGGACAGGGTACAATGAGCAGTTCTTC. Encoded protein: CASLPGGTGYNEQFF.

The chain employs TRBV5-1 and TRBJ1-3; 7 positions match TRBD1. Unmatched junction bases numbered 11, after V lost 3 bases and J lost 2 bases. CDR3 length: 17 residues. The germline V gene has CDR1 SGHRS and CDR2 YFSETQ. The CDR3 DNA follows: TGCGCCAGCAGCTGGGAGCCAGGGGGAACTGCTGGAAACACCATATATTTT. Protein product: CASSWEPGGTAGNTIYF.

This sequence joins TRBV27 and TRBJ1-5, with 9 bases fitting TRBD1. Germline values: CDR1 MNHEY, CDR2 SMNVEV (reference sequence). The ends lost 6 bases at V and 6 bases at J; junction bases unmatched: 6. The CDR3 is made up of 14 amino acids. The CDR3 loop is CASRPGQGAQPQHF. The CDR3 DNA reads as TGTGCCAGCAGGCCGGGACAGGGAGCTCAGCCCCAGCATTTT.

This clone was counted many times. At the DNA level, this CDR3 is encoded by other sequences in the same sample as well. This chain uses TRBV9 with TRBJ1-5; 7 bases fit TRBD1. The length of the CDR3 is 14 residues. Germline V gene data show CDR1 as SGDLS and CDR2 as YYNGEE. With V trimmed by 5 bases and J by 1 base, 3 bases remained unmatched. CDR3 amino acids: CASSKGASNQPQHF. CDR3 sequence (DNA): TGTGCCAGCAGTAAGGGGGCCAGCAATCAGCCCCAGCATTTT.

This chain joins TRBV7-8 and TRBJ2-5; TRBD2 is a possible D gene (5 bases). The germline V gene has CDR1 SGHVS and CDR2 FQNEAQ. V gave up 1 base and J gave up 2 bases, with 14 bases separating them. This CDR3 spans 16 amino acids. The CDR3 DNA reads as TGTGCCAGCAGCTTAGTGGTTACGGGGATTCAAGAGACCCAGTACTTC. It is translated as CASSLVVTGIQETQYF.

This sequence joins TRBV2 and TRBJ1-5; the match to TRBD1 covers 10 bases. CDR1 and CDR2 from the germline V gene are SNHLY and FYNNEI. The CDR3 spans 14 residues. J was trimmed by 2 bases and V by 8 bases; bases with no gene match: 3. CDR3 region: CASGGTGGNQPQHF. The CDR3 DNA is TGTGCCAGCGGGGGGACAGGGGGCAATCAGCCCCAGCATTTT.

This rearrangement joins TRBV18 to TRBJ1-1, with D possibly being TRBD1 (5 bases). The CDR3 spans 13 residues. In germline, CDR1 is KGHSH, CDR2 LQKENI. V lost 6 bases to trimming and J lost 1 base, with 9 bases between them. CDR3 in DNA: TGTGCCAGCTCTCCGGACACGAACACTGAAGCTTTCTTT. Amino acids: CASSPDTNTEAFF.

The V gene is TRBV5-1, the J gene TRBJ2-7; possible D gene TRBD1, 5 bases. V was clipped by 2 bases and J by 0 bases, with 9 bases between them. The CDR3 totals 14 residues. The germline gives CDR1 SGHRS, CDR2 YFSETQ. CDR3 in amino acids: CASSFDSTSYEQYF. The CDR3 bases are TGCGCCAGCAGCTTTGACAGTACCTCCTACGAGCAGTACTTC.